The clone carrying this T cell receptor (beta chain) was detected many times. This sample is drawn from a study of blood T cells in healthy people across ages. CDR3 length: 15 residues. Trimming took 7 bases from V and 3 from J, leaving 16 bases between them. Germline CDR1 reads MNHNS; CDR2 reads SASEGT. A second about 7 to 11 cycle PCR used barcoded and J-beta primers. TCRdb re-called the 5' RACE reads through MiXCR, storing one row per CDR3 protein. The table lists more than 800,000 distinct CDR3 sequences, roughly 26% of them singletons, with 15% to 20% in the top ten. The source material was blood. The TCR sequence derives from a woman older than 75 in good health. The V and J genes are TRBV6-1 and TRBJ1-5; possibly TRBD1 for D (6 bases). The CDR3 nucleotides are TGTGCCAGCAAAGGTACAGGGAGGGACAATCAGCCCCAGCATTTT. Its translation: CASKGTGRDNQPQHF.